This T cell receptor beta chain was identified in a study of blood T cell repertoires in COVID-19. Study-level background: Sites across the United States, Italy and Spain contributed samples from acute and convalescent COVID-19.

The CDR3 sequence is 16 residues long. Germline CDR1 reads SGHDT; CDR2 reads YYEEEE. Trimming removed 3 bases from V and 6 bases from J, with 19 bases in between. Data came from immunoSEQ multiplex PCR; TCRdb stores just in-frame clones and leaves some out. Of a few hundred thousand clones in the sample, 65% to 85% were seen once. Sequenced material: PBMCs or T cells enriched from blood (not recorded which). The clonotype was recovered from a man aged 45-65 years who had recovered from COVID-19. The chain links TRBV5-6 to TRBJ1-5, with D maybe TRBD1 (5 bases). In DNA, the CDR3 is TGTGCCAGCAGCTGGGGGGGATCGCCAGGTAGTCAGCCCCAGCATTTT. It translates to CASSWGGSPGSQPQHF.